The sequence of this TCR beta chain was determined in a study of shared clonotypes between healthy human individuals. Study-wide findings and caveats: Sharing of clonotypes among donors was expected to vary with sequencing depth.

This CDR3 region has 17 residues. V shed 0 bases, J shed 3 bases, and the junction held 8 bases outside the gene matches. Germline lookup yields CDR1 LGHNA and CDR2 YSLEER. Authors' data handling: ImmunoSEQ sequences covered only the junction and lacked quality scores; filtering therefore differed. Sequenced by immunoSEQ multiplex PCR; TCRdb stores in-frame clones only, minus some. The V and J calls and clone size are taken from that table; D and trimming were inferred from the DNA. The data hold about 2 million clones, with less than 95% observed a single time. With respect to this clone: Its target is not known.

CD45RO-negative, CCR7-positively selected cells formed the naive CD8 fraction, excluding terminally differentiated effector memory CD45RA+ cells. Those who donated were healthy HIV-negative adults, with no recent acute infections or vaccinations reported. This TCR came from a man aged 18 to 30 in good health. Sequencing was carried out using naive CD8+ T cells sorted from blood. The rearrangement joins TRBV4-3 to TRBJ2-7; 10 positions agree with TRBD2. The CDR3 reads CASSQDFSLAGDYEQYF. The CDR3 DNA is TGCGCCAGCAGCCAAGATTTCTCTCTAGCGGGGGACTACGAGCAGTACTTC.